This T cell receptor (beta chain) was captured by sequencing in a study of shared clonotypes between healthy human individuals. Study-level findings and limits: Rarefaction gave evidence that sorted-subset sequencing remained incomplete despite large depth. Larger estimated richness was generally recorded for naive subsets relative to memory subsets. Blood was the sole source, and tissue repertoires probably differ.

Trimming took 0 bases from V and 4 from J; bases not matched to a gene: 4. Germline V gene sequence: CDR1 SGHDT, CDR2 YYEEEE. The CDR3 contains 14 residues. This table comes from immunoSEQ multiplex PCR, and its TCRdb copy is limited to in-frame clones, with some not included. The sample has 2 million to 2.5 million clones, under 95% seen once. Turning to this clone: Its antigen is unknown.

The CD4+ fraction was divided into a CD45RA+ naive subset and a CD45RA-negative memory subset. This rearrangement joins TRBV5-6 to TRBJ2-7, with TRBD1 identical over 7 bases. Sequenced material: naive CD4+ T cells from PBMCs. Subset reported: CD45RA+ positively selected. The sequence derives from a man aged 18 to 30 in good health. Some clones in this sample may be carry-over from other donors' samples. The CDR3 DNA reads as TGTGCCAGCAGCTTGGTGGGACAGACTTACGAGCAGTACTTC. Translated: CASSLVGQTYEQYF.